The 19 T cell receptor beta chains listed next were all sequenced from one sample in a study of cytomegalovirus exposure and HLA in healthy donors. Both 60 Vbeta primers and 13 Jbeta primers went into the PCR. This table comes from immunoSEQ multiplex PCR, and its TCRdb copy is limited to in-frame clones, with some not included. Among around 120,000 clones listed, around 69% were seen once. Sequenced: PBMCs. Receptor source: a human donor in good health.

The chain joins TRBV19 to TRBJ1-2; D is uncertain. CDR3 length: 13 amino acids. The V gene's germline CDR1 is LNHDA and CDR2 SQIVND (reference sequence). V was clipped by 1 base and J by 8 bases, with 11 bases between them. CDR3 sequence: CASSIGATGGYTF. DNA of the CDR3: TGTGCCAGTAGTATAGGGGCTACGGGAGGCTACACCTTC.

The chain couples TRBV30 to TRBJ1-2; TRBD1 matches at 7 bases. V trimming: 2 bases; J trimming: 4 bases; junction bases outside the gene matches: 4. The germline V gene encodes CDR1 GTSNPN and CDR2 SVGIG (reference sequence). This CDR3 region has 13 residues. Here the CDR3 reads CAWSLTGSYGYTF. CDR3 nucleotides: TGTGCCTGGAGTTTGACAGGGTCCTATGGCTACACCTTC.

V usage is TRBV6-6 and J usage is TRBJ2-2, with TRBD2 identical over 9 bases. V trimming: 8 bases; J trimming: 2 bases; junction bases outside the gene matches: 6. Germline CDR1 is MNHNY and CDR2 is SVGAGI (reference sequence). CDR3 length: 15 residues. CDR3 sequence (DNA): TGTGCCAGCGGGGGGACTAGCCCAAACACCGGGGAGCTGTTTTTT. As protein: CASGGTSPNTGELFF.

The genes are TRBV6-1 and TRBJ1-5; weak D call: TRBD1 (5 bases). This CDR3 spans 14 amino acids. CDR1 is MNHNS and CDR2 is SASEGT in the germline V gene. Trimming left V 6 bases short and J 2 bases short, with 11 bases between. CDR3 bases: TGTGCCAGCAGCTCTTGGGGGGGCAATCAGCCCCAGCATTTT. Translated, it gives CASSSWGGNQPQHF.

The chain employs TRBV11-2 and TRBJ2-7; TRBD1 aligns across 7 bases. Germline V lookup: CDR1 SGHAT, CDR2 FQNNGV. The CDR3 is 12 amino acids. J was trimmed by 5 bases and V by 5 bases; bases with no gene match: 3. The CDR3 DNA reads TGTGCCAGCAGCCCACAGGGGCACGAGCAGTACTTC. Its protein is CASSPQGHEQYF.

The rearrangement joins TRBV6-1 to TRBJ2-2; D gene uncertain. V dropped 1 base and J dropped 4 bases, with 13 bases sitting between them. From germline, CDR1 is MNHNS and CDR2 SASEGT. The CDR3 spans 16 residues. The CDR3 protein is CASSEGPVGRTGELFF. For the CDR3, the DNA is TGTGCCAGCAGTGAAGGTCCGGTTGGGCGCACCGGGGAGCTGTTTTTT.

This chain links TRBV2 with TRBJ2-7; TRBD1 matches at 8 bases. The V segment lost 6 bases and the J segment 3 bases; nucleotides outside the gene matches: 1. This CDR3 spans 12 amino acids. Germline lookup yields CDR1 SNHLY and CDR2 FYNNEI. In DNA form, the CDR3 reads TGTGCCAGCAGGACAGGGGTCTACGAGCAGTACTTC. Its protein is CASRTGVYEQYF.

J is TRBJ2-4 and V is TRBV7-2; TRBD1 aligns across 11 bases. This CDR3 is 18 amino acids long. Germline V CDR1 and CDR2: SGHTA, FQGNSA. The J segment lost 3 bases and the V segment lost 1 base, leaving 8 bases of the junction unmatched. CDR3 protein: CASSLGTGGTLSKNIQYF. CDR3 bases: TGTGCCAGCAGCTTAGGGACAGGGGGCACCCTGAGCAAAAACATTCAGTACTTC.

Written as DNA, the CDR3 is TGCAGCGTTGTTCTAGCGGGGGGGCGGTTCTTC. The encoded protein is CSVVLAGGRFF. This chain uses TRBV29-1 with TRBJ2-1; the match to TRBD2 covers 12 bases. With 4 bases clipped from V and 15 bases from J, the junction kept 4 bases outside the gene matches. This CDR3 region has 11 residues. The germline V gene encodes CDR1 SQVTM and CDR2 ANQGSEA.

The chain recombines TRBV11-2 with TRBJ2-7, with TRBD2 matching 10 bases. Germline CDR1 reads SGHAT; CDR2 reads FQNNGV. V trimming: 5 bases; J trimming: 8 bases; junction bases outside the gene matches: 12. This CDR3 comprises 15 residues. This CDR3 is CASSPSPSGSLQQYF. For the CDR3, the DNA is TGTGCCAGCAGCCCATCCCCTAGCGGGAGTCTTCAGCAGTACTTC.

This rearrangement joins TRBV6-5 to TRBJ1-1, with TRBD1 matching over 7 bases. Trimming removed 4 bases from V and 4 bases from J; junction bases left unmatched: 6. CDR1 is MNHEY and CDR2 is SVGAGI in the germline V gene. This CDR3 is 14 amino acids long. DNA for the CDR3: TGTGCCAGCAGTTCCCGACAGGGACTCACTGAAGCTTTCTTT. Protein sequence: CASSSRQGLTEAFF.

The CDR3 DNA is TGTGCCAGTAGTCAACCGGGACAGGGCGTAGAGACCCAGTACTTC. Translating gives CASSQPGQGVETQYF. The rearrangement uses TRBV19 and TRBJ2-5; 9 bases are shared with TRBD1. Germline V lookup: CDR1 LNHDA, CDR2 SQIVND (reference sequence). The CDR3 runs to 15 residues. The ends lost 5 bases at V and 4 bases at J; junction bases unmatched: 8.

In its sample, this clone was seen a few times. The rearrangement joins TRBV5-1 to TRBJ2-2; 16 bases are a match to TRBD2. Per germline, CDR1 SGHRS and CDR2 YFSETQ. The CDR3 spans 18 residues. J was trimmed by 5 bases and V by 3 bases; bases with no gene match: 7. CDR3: CASSSGLAGGPRTGELFF. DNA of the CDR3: TGCGCCAGCAGCTCGGGACTAGCGGGAGGGCCTCGTACCGGGGAGCTGTTTTTT.

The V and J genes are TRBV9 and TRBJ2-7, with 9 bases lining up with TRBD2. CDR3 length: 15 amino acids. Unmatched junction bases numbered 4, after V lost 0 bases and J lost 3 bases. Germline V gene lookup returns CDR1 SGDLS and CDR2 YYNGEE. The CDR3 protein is CASSVGPSGNYEQYF. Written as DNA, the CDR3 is TGTGCCAGCAGCGTAGGGCCTAGCGGGAACTACGAGCAGTACTTC.

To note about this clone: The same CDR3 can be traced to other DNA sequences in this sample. CDR3 sequence reads: CASSDPGSQETQYF. In nucleotides, the CDR3 is TGTGCCAGCAGTGACCCGGGAAGCCAAGAGACCCAGTACTTC. This chain connects TRBV25-1 to TRBJ2-5; weak D call: TRBD2 (5 bases). Per the germline V gene, CDR1 is MGHDK and CDR2 is SYGVNS. Trimming removed 3 bases at V and 1 base at J, with 9 bases between. This CDR3 has 14 amino acids.

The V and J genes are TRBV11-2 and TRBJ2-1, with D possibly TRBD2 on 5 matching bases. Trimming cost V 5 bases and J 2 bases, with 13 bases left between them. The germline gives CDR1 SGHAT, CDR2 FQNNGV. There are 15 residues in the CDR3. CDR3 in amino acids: CASSPWRVPYNEQFF. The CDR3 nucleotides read TGTGCCAGCAGCCCTTGGCGGGTCCCCTACAATGAGCAGTTCTTC. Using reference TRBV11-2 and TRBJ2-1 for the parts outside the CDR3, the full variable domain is EAGVAQSPRYKIIEKRQSVAFWCNPISGHATLYWYQQILGQGPKLLIQFQNNGVVDDSQLPKDRFSAERLKGVDSTLKIQPAKLEDSAVYLCASSPWRVPYNEQFFGPGTRLTVL.

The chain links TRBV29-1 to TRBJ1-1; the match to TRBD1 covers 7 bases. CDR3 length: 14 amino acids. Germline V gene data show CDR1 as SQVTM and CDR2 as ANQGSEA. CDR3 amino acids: CSALGQSLNTEAFF. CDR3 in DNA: TGCAGTGCTTTGGGACAGTCCCTGAACACTGAAGCTTTCTTT.

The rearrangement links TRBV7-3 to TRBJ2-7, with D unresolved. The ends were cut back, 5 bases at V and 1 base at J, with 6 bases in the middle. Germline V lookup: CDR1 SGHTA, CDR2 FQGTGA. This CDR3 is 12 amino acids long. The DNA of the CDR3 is TGTGCCAGCAGCCTTGAGTCCTACGAGCAGTACTTC. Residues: CASSLESYEQYF.

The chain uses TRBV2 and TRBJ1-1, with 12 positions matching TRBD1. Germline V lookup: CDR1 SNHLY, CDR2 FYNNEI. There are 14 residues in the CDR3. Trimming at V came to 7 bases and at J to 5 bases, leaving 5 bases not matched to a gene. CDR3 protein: CASTRDRGPTEAFF. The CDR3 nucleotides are TGTGCCAGCACCCGGGACAGGGGGCCAACTGAAGCTTTCTTT.